In this sample, the clone carrying this TCR beta chain turned up many times. This may be a read error, as it is one base from a much larger clone. TCRdb ran MiXCR on the 5' RACE reads and lists one entry per CDR3 protein. The sample has tens of thousands of distinct CDR3 sequences, approximately 10% seen once. The CDR3 consists of 15 residues. Germline CDR1 is MNHEY and CDR2 is SVGEGT. Trimming removed 6 bases from V and 3 bases from J, with 15 bases in between. This sample was taken from a study of neurological immune-mediated disorders. The clonotype comes from a woman in her twenties or thirties with HTLV-1-associated myelopathy (HAM/TSP). The chain combines TRBV6-2 or TRBV6-3 with TRBJ1-5, with a tentative D call TRBD1 (6 bases). The sequencing input was CD4+ T cells from blood. Here the CDR3 reads CASREQGADNQPQHF. CDR3 coding DNA: TGTGCCAGCAGAGAACAGGGAGCGGACAATCAGCCCCAGCATTTT.